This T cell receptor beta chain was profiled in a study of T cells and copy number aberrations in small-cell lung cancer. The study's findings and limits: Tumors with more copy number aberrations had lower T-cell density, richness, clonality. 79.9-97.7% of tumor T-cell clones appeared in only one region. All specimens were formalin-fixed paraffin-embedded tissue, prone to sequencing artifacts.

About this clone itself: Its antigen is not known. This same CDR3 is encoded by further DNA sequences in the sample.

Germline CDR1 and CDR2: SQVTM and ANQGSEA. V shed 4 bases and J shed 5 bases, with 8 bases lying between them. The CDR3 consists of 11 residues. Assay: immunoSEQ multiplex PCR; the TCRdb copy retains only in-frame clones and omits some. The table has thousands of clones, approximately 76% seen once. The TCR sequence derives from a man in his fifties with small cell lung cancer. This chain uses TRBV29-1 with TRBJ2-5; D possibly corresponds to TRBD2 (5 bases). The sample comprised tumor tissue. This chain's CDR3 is CSVGGRETQYF. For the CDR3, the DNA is TGCAGCGTTGGAGGGCGGGAGACCCAGTACTTC.